This TCR beta chain is drawn from a study of cytomegalovirus exposure and HLA in healthy donors. General observations from the study: Through in vitro validation, three CMV-associated chains were shown to be specific for CMV antigens. Later on, analysis showed that most CMV-associated TCR beta chains appeared to be HLA-restricted.

In the case of this clone: Its cognate antigen is unknown.

The CDR3 is 15 residues long. CDR1 and CDR2 from the germline V gene are WNHNN and SYGVQD (reference sequence). With 8 bases removed from V and 8 bases from J, the gap between germline ends came to 22 bases. PCR involved 60 Vbeta and 13 Jbeta primers. Produced via immunoSEQ multiplex PCR; TCRdb's table is partial and in-frame only. The sample lists fewer than 200,000 clones; 68% were seen once. This chain joins TRBV10-1 and TRBJ2-1, with a tentative D call TRBD2 (6 bases). The TCR was taken from a woman aged 18-29 years in good health and CMV-seropositive. The specimen was PBMCs. The CDR3: CASGTPEAGVYEQFF. CDR3 bases: TGCGCCAGCGGGACCCCCGAAGCGGGCGTGTATGAGCAGTTCTTC.